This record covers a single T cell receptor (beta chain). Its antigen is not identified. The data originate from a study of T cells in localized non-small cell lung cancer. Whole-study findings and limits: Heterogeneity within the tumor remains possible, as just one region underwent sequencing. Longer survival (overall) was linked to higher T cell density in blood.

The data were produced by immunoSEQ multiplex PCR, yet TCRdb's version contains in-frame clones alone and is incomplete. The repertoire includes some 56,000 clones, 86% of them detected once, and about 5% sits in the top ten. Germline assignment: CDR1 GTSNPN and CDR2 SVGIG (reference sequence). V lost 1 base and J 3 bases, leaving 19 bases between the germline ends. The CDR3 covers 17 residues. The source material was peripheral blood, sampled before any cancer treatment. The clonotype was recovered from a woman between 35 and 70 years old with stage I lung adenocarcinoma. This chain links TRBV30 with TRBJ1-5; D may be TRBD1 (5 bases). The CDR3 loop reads CAWSASRGSLLNQPQHF. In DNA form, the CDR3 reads TGTGCCTGGAGTGCCTCGAGGGGTTCACTTCTCAATCAGCCCCAGCATTTT.